This TCR beta chain is from a study of blood T cells in healthy people across ages. Study context: Per two T cells, about one barcoded beta molecule was captured through template switching. Study-wide results and caveats: More naive CD4+ cells and higher diversity marked long-lived donors relative to aged donors.

This clonotype was detected many times. Its antigen is not known. Sample-barcoded 5' priming and a J-beta primer mix drove a second PCR of 7 to 11 cycles. TCRdb redid the calling of the 5' RACE reads with MiXCR, one entry per CDR3 protein. The sample consists of about 570,000 distinct CDR3 sequences, approximately 27% of them appearing once. The germline CDR1 and CDR2 sequences are DFQATT and SNEGSKA (reference sequence). Between the trimmed V and J ends, which lost 3 bases and 9 bases, there was a span of 6 bases. The CDR3 spans 11 residues. Sequenced: blood. The receptor was isolated from a woman aged 65 to 85 in good health. The rearrangement uses TRBV20-1 and TRBJ1-6; D unclear. As DNA, the CDR3 is TGCAGTGCTAGTAACGGTTCACCCCTCCACTTT. This codes for CSASNGSPLHF.